The 6 T cell receptor beta chains below were found in one sample sequenced in a study of tumor T cells in aggressive B-cell lymphoma. The repertoire was sequenced with immunoSEQ multiplex PCR; TCRdb's copy has only in-frame clones and lacks some. The data contain 2,000 to 2,500 clones, roughly four fifths of them singletons. The specimen was tumor tissue. The receptors derive from an adult with diffuse large B cell lymphoma.

The chain couples TRBV28 to TRBJ2-3; tentatively, D is TRBD2 (6 bases). With 6 bases removed from V and 2 bases from J, the gap between germline ends came to 18 bases. Germline CDR1 MDHEN, CDR2 SYDVKM. This CDR3 is 16 amino acids long. CDR3 DNA sequence: TGTGCCAGCAGCTTGATACTAGCAGTCTCCACAGATACGCAGTATTTT. This sequence encodes CASSLILAVSTDTQYF.

V usage is TRBV28 and J usage is TRBJ1-5, with 8 bases that match TRBD1. The germline V gene has CDR1 MDHEN and CDR2 SYDVKM. CDR3 length: 15 amino acids. Trimming at V came to 5 bases and at J to 5 bases, leaving 8 bases not matched to a gene. This CDR3 reads CASSIGQGGYQPQHF. The CDR3 region has the DNA TGTGCCAGCAGTATAGGACAGGGAGGCTATCAGCCCCAGCATTTT.

J is TRBJ1-1 and V is TRBV5-4; TRBD1 is a possible D gene (6 bases). The V gene's germline CDR1 is SGHNT and CDR2 YYREEE (reference sequence). The CDR3 consists of 16 residues. V shed 2 bases and J shed 3 bases, with 17 bases lying between them. CDR3 DNA: TGTGCCAGCAGCTTAATTGACAGGTACGTGGACACTGAAGCTTTCTTT. This sequence encodes CASSLIDRYVDTEAFF.

This chain's CDR3 is CASSYSEGAETQYF. As DNA, the CDR3 is TGTGCCAGCAGTTACTCGGAGGGGGCAGAGACCCAGTACTTC. The chain links TRBV6-6 to TRBJ2-5; D might be TRBD1 (7 bases). Per germline, CDR1 MNHNY and CDR2 SVGAGI (reference sequence). CDR3 length: 14 amino acids. The V gene lost 0 bases and the J gene lost 4 bases, with 9 bases spanning the gap.

The chain joins TRBV11-3 to TRBJ1-1; D not certain. Trimming removed 4 bases from V and 2 bases from J, with 5 bases in between. Germline CDR1 is SGHNT and CDR2 is YENEEA. The CDR3 contains 12 residues. CDR3 sequence reads: CASSSVNTEAFF. For the CDR3, the DNA is TGTGCCAGCAGCTCCGTCAACACTGAAGCTTTCTTT. Drawing the rest from reference TRBV11-3 and TRBJ1-1, the complete variable domain is EAGVVQSPRYKIIEKKQPVAFWCNPISGHNTLYWYLQNLGQGPELLIRYENEEAVDDSQLPKDRFSAERLKGVDSTLKIQPAELGDSAVYLCASSSVNTEAFFGQGTRLTVV.

The chain joins TRBV6-1 to TRBJ2-7; possible D gene TRBD1, 6 bases. This CDR3 comprises 11 residues. CDR1 MNHNS and CDR2 SASEGT come from the germline V gene. This chain's CDR3 is CALRGGHEQYF. The CDR3 DNA reads as TGTGCTCTCAGGGGCGGACACGAGCAGTACTTC.